Below are 15 T cell receptor beta chains sequenced from a single sample in a study of regulatory T cells in long-lasting Graves disease. Time point noted: newly diagnosed GD, antithyroid drugs for less than 3 months. TCR sequences were obtained from RNA taken from PBMCs. Construction of TCR beta libraries relied on iRepertoire HTBI primers and on Arm-PCR targeting CDR3 regions. One entry per CDR3 protein results from TCRdb running MiXCR on the multiplex PCR reads. The repertoire holds around 500,000 distinct CDR3 sequences, with about 12% as singletons. These records were also assigned to another study, of T cells in Graves' hyperthyroidism and ophthalmopathy.

This specimen was peripheral blood mononuclear cells (PBMCs), taken at new diagnosis, from a patient treated with antithyroid drugs. The receptors were sampled from a woman aged 25-40 years with Graves disease.

This clonotype was counted at least ten times. The V and J genes are TRBV7-9 and TRBJ1-4; maybe TRBD1 (5 bases). This CDR3 is built from 15 residues. Trimming stripped 1 base from V and 6 bases from J, with 12 bases between. Germline V lookup: CDR1 SEHNR, CDR2 FQNEAQ (reference sequence). CDR3 region: CASSLGSGLDEKLFF. CDR3 sequence (DNA): TGTGCCAGCAGCTTAGGGTCAGGGTTGGATGAAAAACTGTTTTTT.

This clonotype was recorded many times. The rearrangement links TRBV30 to TRBJ1-1, with 10 bases that match TRBD1. Per the germline V gene, CDR1 is GTSNPN and CDR2 is SVGIG (reference sequence). The CDR3 loop spans 15 amino acids. Trimming at V came to 8 bases and at J to 1 base, leaving 10 bases not matched to a gene. The CDR3 sequence is CAGTGTGAWNTEAFF. CDR3 coding DNA: TGTGCCGGAACCGGGACAGGGGCCTGGAACACTGAAGCTTTCTTT.

This clonotype was detected many times. This rearrangement joins TRBV7-9 to TRBJ2-1; 8 bases match TRBD2. CDR1 is SEHNR and CDR2 is FQNEAQ in the germline V gene (reference sequence). The trim removed 0 bases at V and 2 bases at J, leaving 9 bases unmatched. This CDR3 comprises 18 residues. The chain's CDR3 is CASSLAGASGWTYNEQFF. In DNA, the CDR3 is TGTGCCAGCAGCTTAGCGGGGGCTAGCGGGTGGACCTACAATGAGCAGTTCTTC.

This clonotype came up many times. The rearrangement joins TRBV7-3 to TRBJ2-2; D is unresolved. The CDR3 runs to 13 residues. The V and J ends lost 1 base and 7 bases respectively, with 7 bases between them. Germline loops: CDR1 SGHTA, CDR2 FQGTGA. This CDR3 is CASSLSRVGELFF. DNA for the CDR3: TGTGCCAGCAGCTTAAGTAGGGTCGGGGAGCTGTTTTTT.

The gene calls are TRBV28 and TRBJ1-1; no reliable D call. Germline V gives CDR1 MDHEN, CDR2 SYDVKM. The CDR3 is 11 residues long. Trimming removed 9 bases from V and 11 bases from J, with 16 bases in between. CDR3 region: CASRGLVSAFF. CDR3 DNA: TGTGCCAGTAGAGGCCTTGTGAGCGCTTTCTTT.

This clonotype has ten or more counts. This rearrangement joins TRBV6-1 to TRBJ1-1; possible D gene TRBD1, 5 bases. CDR1 is MNHNS, CDR2 SASEGT, per germline. This CDR3 spans 14 amino acids. V lost 7 bases and J 3 bases, leaving 15 bases between the germline ends. The CDR3 loop is CASTWGSKYTEAFF. The CDR3 nucleotides are TGTGCCAGCACGTGGGGGTCCAAGTACACTGAAGCTTTCTTT.

In its sample, this clonotype was seen many times. V is TRBV11-3 and J is TRBJ2-7; tentatively, D is TRBD2 (6 bases). Looked up from germline, CDR1 is SGHNT and CDR2 is YENEEA. Trimming left V 5 bases short and J 4 bases short, with 9 bases between. There are 12 residues in the CDR3. The CDR3 reads CASSHGGYEQYF. The CDR3 bases are TGTGCCAGCAGCCACGGGGGTTACGAGCAGTACTTC.

There are a few counts of this clonotype. V usage is TRBV6-5 and J usage is TRBJ2-7; 13 bases align to TRBD2. The junction had 7 bases not matched to a gene; V was cut back by 4 bases and J by 4 bases. The CDR3 runs to 16 residues. From germline, CDR1 is MNHEY and CDR2 SVGAGI. The CDR3 coding sequence is TGTGCCAGCAGTTTCCCCCCGACTAGCGGGAGGTACGAGCAGTACTTC. The encoded protein is CASSFPPTSGRYEQYF.

This clonotype was counted ten times or more. V usage is TRBV3-1 and J usage is TRBJ2-7; D unresolved. The CDR3 totals 12 residues. Per the germline V gene, CDR1 is LGHDT and CDR2 is YNNKEL (reference sequence). V was clipped by 0 bases and J by 6 bases, with 6 bases between them. The CDR3 region is CASSQDVREQYF. CDR3 nucleotide sequence: TGTGCCAGCAGCCAAGATGTGCGCGAGCAGTACTTC.

A few counts support this clonotype. V and J are TRBV7-3 and TRBJ2-6, with D tentatively TRBD1 or TRBD2 (5 bases each). The V end lost 3 bases, the J end lost 4 bases, and 13 bases lay between the germline ends. The CDR3 spans 16 residues. In germline, CDR1 is SGHTA, CDR2 FQGTGA. CDR3 protein: CASSFGPGTGANVLTF. The CDR3 region has the DNA TGTGCCAGCAGCTTCGGCCCAGGGACCGGGGCCAACGTCCTGACTTTC.

The rearrangement uses TRBV6-1 and TRBJ1-5; 12 bases agree with TRBD1. CDR1 and CDR2 (germline): MNHNS, SASEGT. There are 19 residues in the CDR3. Trimming removed 6 bases from V and 6 bases from J; junction bases left unmatched: 18. CDR3 region: CASRPDRDRGPAGVQPQHF. CDR3 in DNA: TGTGCCAGCAGGCCAGACCGGGACAGGGGGCCTGCGGGGGTTCAGCCCCAGCATTTT.

V and J are TRBV6-2 or TRBV6-3 and TRBJ1-3; TRBD1 matches 7 bases. The length of the CDR3 is 18 residues. J lost 3 bases, V lost 0 bases, and 11 bases had no gene match. Germline V CDR1 and CDR2: MNHEY, SVGEGT. The CDR3 sequence: CASSYSGGGSGFGNTIYF. The CDR3 coding sequence is TGTGCCAGCAGTTACTCAGGAGGGGGCAGCGGTTTTGGAAACACCATATATTTT.

Only a few counts were recorded for this clonotype. The chain carries TRBV2 and TRBJ2-7; 7 bases align to TRBD1. The CDR3 sequence is 14 residues long. CDR1 SNHLY and CDR2 FYNNEI come from the germline V gene. V dropped 4 bases and J dropped 4; count of bases not matched to a gene: 7. Here the CDR3 DNA reads TGTGCCAGCAGTGCAACAGGGGTATCTTACGAGCAGTACTTC. Protein product: CASSATGVSYEQYF. Complete variable domain (other parts from reference TRBV2 and TRBJ2-7): EPEVTQTPSHQVTQMGQEVILRCVPISNHLYFYWYRQILGQKVEFLVSFYNNEISEKSEIFDDQFSVERPDGSNFTLKIRSTKLEDSAMYFCASSATGVSYEQYFGPGTRLTVT.

In this sample, this clonotype turned up many times. The chain employs TRBV18 and TRBJ2-7; 8 nucleotides match TRBD2. The CDR3 consists of 15 residues. Trimming cost V 3 bases and J 4 bases; bases outside gene matches: 8. In germline, CDR1 is KGHSH, CDR2 LQKENI. Here the CDR3 reads CASSPTQRELYEQYF. Here the CDR3 DNA reads TGTGCCAGCTCACCGACCCAGCGGGAGCTATACGAGCAGTACTTC.

The sample holds many counts of this clonotype. CDR3: CASSVKRSVYEQYF. CDR3 nucleotide sequence: TGTGCCAGCAGTGTCAAACGGTCCGTCTACGAGCAGTACTTC. The V and J genes are TRBV2 and TRBJ2-7, with D unresolved. The CDR3 length is 14 residues. Germline lookup yields CDR1 SNHLY and CDR2 FYNNEI. V was pared by 4 bases and J by 3 bases, with 13 bases between.